The rows below give T cell receptor beta chains drawn from one sample of a study of cytomegalovirus exposure and HLA in healthy donors. Clones were read by immunoSEQ multiplex PCR, and TCRdb kept only the in-frame ones, dropping some. The sample includes roughly 150,000 clones, roughly 80% of them seen just once. The sample was PBMCs. Source of these receptors: a man between 35 and 55 years old in good health and CMV-seropositive. CDR3s include the opening cysteine and the closing phenylalanine or tryptophan. D genes are given only for firm matches. Clone size is shown for a subset of rows, as once, few, many or a class of expanded clone.

j_call,v_call,d_call,clone_size,cdr3_nt,cdr3_aa
TRBJ1-4,TRBV15,TRBD1,NA,TGTGCCACCAGCAGACCCCAGGGGGGCGAGGAAAAACTGTTTTTT,CATSRPQGGEEKLFF
TRBJ2-7,TRBV25-1,TRBD1,few,TGTGCCAGCAGTACAGGGGTACCCGAGCAGTACTTC,CASSTGVPEQYF
TRBJ2-5,TRBV15,NA,NA,TGTGCCACCAGCTCCAAAGAGACCCAGTACTTC,CATSSKETQYF
TRBJ2-1,TRBV6-1,NA,NA,TGTGCCAGCAGGGTAGCGCGCAGCTCCTACAATGAGCAGTTCTTC,CASRVARSSYNEQFF
TRBJ2-7,TRBV27,NA,NA,TGTGCCAGCAGTTATAGCCGCCGAAACGAGCAGTACTTC,CASSYSRRNEQYF
TRBJ2-3,TRBV28,TRBD2,NA,TGTGCCAGCAGTTTCCCGGGACTAGTCGCAGATACGCAGTATTTT,CASSFPGLVADTQYF
TRBJ1-4,TRBV7-8,NA,NA,TGTGCCAGCAGCAGAGAAAGGGGGATTAATGAAAAACTGTTTTTT,CASSRERGINEKLFF
TRBJ2-3,TRBV5-8,TRBD2,few,TGTGCCAGCAACCCTAGCGGGATAATAGGCACAGATACGCAGTATTTT,CASNPSGIIGTDTQYF
TRBJ2-3,TRBV28,NA,once,TGTGCCAGCAGCCAGCCGGAGCGGACAGATACGCAGTATTTT,CASSQPERTDTQYF
TRBJ1-2,TRBV5-5,NA,NA,TGTGCCAGCAGCACCGGACAGAACTATGGCTACACCTTC,CASSTGQNYGYTF
TRBJ2-7,TRBV5-5,NA,NA,TGTGCCGGCAGCTTGGGGGAGCGGTACGAGCAGTACTTC,CAGSLGERYEQYF
TRBJ2-5,TRBV2,NA,NA,TGTGCCAGCAGGAGGAGTCAAGAGACCCAGTACTTC,CASRRSQETQYF
TRBJ1-1,TRBV28,TRBD1,NA,TGTGCCAGCAGTTTTGTCGACAGGGCGGGCACTGAAGCTTTCTTT,CASSFVDRAGTEAFF
TRBJ1-1,TRBV7-8,NA,NA,TGTGCCAGCAGCTTCTTCGGACAGAACACTGAAGCTTTCTTT,CASSFFGQNTEAFF
TRBJ2-1,TRBV9,NA,NA,TGTGCCAGCAGCGTAGCGTACAATGAGCAGTTCTTC,CASSVAYNEQFF
TRBJ2-5,TRBV15,TRBD2,NA,TGTGCCACCAGCAGGGTCGGGAGACTAGCGGGAAAAGAGACCCAGTACTTC,CATSRVGRLAGKETQYF
TRBJ2-5,TRBV4-1,TRBD2,NA,TGCGCCAGCAGCCATCCGGGACTAGCGGGTGGGGAGGCAGAGACCCAGTACTTC,CASSHPGLAGGEAETQYF
TRBJ2-7,TRBV28,NA,few,TGTGCCAGCAGTTTACGACAGTTTAGGTTCGAGCAGTACTTC,CASSLRQFRFEQYF
TRBJ2-5,TRBV5-5,TRBD1,NA,TGTGCCAGCAGCTCGCCGGGACAGGACTACCGCGGGCAAGAGACCCAGTACTTC,CASSSPGQDYRGQETQYF
TRBJ2-2,TRBV9,NA,NA,TGTGCCAGCAGCGTGGTCGGGATAGGGACCGGGGAGCTGTTTTTT,CASSVVGIGTGELFF
TRBJ1-3,TRBV7-8,TRBD1,NA,TGTGCCAGCAGCCCGCAGGGGGCTTCTGGAAACACCATATATTTT,CASSPQGASGNTIYF
TRBJ2-3,TRBV7-2,NA,NA,TGTGCCAGCAGCTTATATGTACTAAGCACAGATACGCAGTATTTT,CASSLYVLSTDTQYF
TRBJ2-2,TRBV21-1,NA,NA,TGTGCCAGCAAGTACTCCTCTGGGGAGCTGTTTTTT,CASKYSSGELFF
TRBJ1-1,TRBV5-4,NA,NA,TGTGCCAGCAGCTCGAACCAGGGGAGGGGGGCTGAAGCTTTCTTT,CASSSNQGRGAEAFF
TRBJ1-2,TRBV7-6,NA,NA,TGTGCCAGCAGCCCAGGAGCGGGGAACGGCTACACCTTC,CASSPGAGNGYTF
TRBJ2-7,TRBV4-3,NA,NA,TGCGCCAGCAGCCAAGCCGGGGGACGCGAGCAGTACTTC,CASSQAGGREQYF
TRBJ2-1,TRBV27,TRBD2,NA,TGTGCCAGCAGTCCCCTAGCGGGAGGCCTCCCCAATGAGCAGTTCTTC,CASSPLAGGLPNEQFF
TRBJ2-1,TRBV7-2,NA,NA,TGTGCCAGCAGCACCGGGATTACCAATGAGCAGTTCTTC,CASSTGITNEQFF
TRBJ2-3,TRBV11-2,NA,NA,TGTGCCAGCAGCTTAGGTAGCCATCGACTCACAGATACGCAGTATTTT,CASSLGSHRLTDTQYF
TRBJ2-6,TRBV2,NA,NA,TGTGCCAGCAGTGGCGTATCTGGGGCCAACGTCCTGACTTTC,CASSGVSGANVLTF
TRBJ2-5,TRBV29-1,NA,few,TGCAGCGTCTCTCAGAGGAGTGAGACCCAGTACTTC,CSVSQRSETQYF
TRBJ2-3,TRBV7-9,NA,NA,TGTGCCAGCAGCTTAGGACACGGGGGTGACACAGATACGCAGTATTTT,CASSLGHGGDTDTQYF